Listed here are 8 T cell receptor beta chains from one sample, sequenced in a study of cytotoxic CD8 clonotypes in ibrutinib-treated CLL. Clones were read by immunoSEQ multiplex PCR, and TCRdb kept only the in-frame ones, dropping some. The sample lists just over 200,000 clones, roughly 65% occurring once. The material sequenced was PBMCs, taken after 12 months of ibrutinib treatment. The receptors originated from a human donor with chronic lymphocytic leukemia.

The gene calls are TRBV5-4 and TRBJ2-7; 9 positions match TRBD2. The CDR3 has 15 amino acids. In germline, CDR1 is SGHNT, CDR2 YYREEE (reference sequence). The J segment lost 7 bases and the V segment lost 3 bases, leaving 11 bases of the junction unmatched. CDR3 nucleotide sequence: TGTGCCAGCAGCTGGCTGGCGGGAGGGCCGGGGGAGCAGTACTTC. It yields the protein CASSWLAGGPGEQYF.

This chain connects TRBV30 to TRBJ2-7, with D hard to call. The V and J ends lost 0 bases and 2 bases respectively, with 5 bases between them. Germline V gives CDR1 GTSNPN, CDR2 SVGIG (reference sequence). The length of the CDR3 is 12 residues. The CDR3 DNA reads TGTGCCTGGAGTGTACCAGCCTACGAGCAGTACTTC. This encodes CAWSVPAYEQYF. The full variable domain, in which reference TRBV30 and TRBJ2-7 provide the parts outside the CDR3, is SQTIHQWPATLVQPVGSPLSLECTVEGTSNPNLYWYRQAAGRGLQLLFYSVGIGQISSEVPQNLSASRPQDRQFILSSKKLLLSDSGFYLCAWSVPAYEQYFGPGTRLTVT.

The genes are TRBV6-5 and TRBJ1-2; D not resolved. Germline CDR1 reads MNHEY; CDR2 reads SVGAGI. Trimming shortened V by 7 bases and J by 2 bases, and 14 bases separated the two germline ends. CDR3 length: 14 residues. The CDR3 region is CASTLSQANYGYTF. Written as DNA, the CDR3 is TGTGCCAGCACCCTAAGCCAGGCCAACTATGGCTACACCTTC.

This clone has only one observation. The gene calls are TRBV9 and TRBJ1-2, with TRBD1 identical over 7 bases. In germline, CDR1 is SGDLS, CDR2 YYNGEE. The CDR3 is made up of 17 amino acids. Trimming took 1 base from V and 5 from J; bases not matched to a gene: 14. The CDR3 sequence is CASSVPQDRVDRYGYTF. The CDR3 nucleotides are TGTGCCAGCAGCGTACCCCAAGACAGGGTAGATCGGTATGGCTACACCTTC.

The CDR3 DNA reads TGCGCCAGCAGCCAAGAGGACCACGCACGGAGGAATCAGCCCCAGCATTTT. Translating gives CASSQEDHARRNQPQHF. The chain couples TRBV4-1 to TRBJ1-5; D gene uncertain. CDR3 size: 17 residues. Trimming pared 0 bases from V and 4 bases from J, leaving 16 bases between. Germline V CDR1 and CDR2: MGHRA, YSYEKL.

The V call is TRBV19, the J call TRBJ2-7, with 8 bases identical to TRBD2. Germline loops: CDR1 LNHDA, CDR2 SQIVND (reference sequence). Trimming at V came to 4 bases and at J to 6 bases, leaving 14 bases not matched to a gene. This CDR3 is built from 16 residues. The CDR3 spells CASSSSGTRSKTEQYF. The CDR3, as DNA: TGTGCCAGTAGTAGCTCCGGGACTAGATCCAAGACCGAGCAGTACTTC. The whole variable domain, filled in from reference TRBV19 and TRBJ2-7, reads DGGITQSPKYLFRKEGQNVTLSCEQNLNHDAMYWYRQDPGQGLRLIYYSQIVNDFQKGDIAEGYSVSREKKESFPLTVTSAQKNPTAFYLCASSSSGTRSKTEQYFGPGTRLTVT.

The chain uses TRBV7-9 and TRBJ1-1; D is unclear. Trimming left V 5 bases short and J 4 bases short, with 17 bases between. Germline CDR1 is SEHNR and CDR2 is FQNEAQ (reference sequence). The CDR3 length is 15 residues. The CDR3 sequence: CASSGSQSGGTEAFF. The CDR3 nucleotides are TGTGCCAGCAGCGGGAGCCAGAGCGGTGGCACTGAAGCTTTCTTT.

This rearrangement joins TRBV10-3 to TRBJ2-5; a weak D match, TRBD2 (6 bases). Trimming left V 10 bases short and J 1 base short, with 19 bases between. CDR1 is ENHRY and CDR2 is SYGVKD in the germline V gene. The CDR3 is made up of 15 amino acids. This CDR3 reads CATWSRDSAQETQYF. CDR3 DNA sequence: TGTGCCACATGGAGCCGGGACTCTGCCCAAGAGACCCAGTACTTC.